This TCR beta chain appears in the sequencing data of a study of T cell responses to AZD1222 COVID-19 vaccine. CDR1 is SGHAT and CDR2 is FQNNGV in the germline V gene. Trimming cost V 3 bases and J 0 bases, with 11 bases left between them. The CDR3 has 15 amino acids. A note on this clone: Its antigen is currently unknown.

The method was immunoSEQ multiplex PCR; TCRdb's version includes in-frame clones alone and lacks a portion of them. In the table there are roughly 120,000 clones, 88% of which are singletons. Regarding the study as a whole: Spike-specific TCR breadth rose after two AZD1222 doses, and depth rose as well. Among the donors, most were white British and more were female, and clonal diversity was possibly underestimated. Vaccine-related CD4 TCRs covered spike, predominating at 160-218 and 743-854. At baseline, seropositivity was found in only a handful of AZD1222 recipients.

The chain employs TRBV11-2 and TRBJ1-1, with D unclear. This sample comprised peripheral blood, obtained on day 0 of MenACWY control vaccination. The clonotype was recovered from an adult in good health. The CDR3 sequence is CASSLAGGLNTEAFF. CDR3 DNA sequence: TGTGCCAGCAGCTTGGCAGGAGGCTTGAACACTGAAGCTTTCTTT.